This entry lists 22 T cell receptor beta chains sequenced from one sample in a study of shared clonotypes between healthy human individuals. Method: immunoSEQ multiplex PCR; TCRdb's copy keeps in-frame clones and lacks some. The sample has about 1 million clones; approximately 68% are singletons. Sequences were obtained from memory CD4+ T cells sorted from blood. Subset described: CD45RA-negative fraction. The origin of the receptors is a young man in good health.

The chain links TRBV9 to TRBJ1-1; the D is unclear. CDR1 and CDR2 (germline): SGDLS, YYNGEE. V shed 1 base and J shed 1 base, with 8 bases lying between them. There are 14 residues in the CDR3. CDR3: CASSVHAGNTEAFF. In nucleotides, the CDR3 is TGTGCCAGCAGCGTACACGCAGGGAACACTGAAGCTTTCTTT.

This clone came up a few times. V is TRBV18 and J is TRBJ2-1; D assignment may be TRBD1 or TRBD2 (5 bases each). The V and J ends lost 6 bases and 8 bases respectively, with 11 bases between them. Germline assignment: CDR1 KGHSH and CDR2 LQKENI. This CDR3 is built from 12 residues. Here the CDR3 reads CASSPMGDEQFF. The CDR3 nucleotides read TGTGCCAGCTCCCCCATGGGGGATGAGCAGTTCTTC.

V and J are TRBV27 and TRBJ1-1, with D possibly TRBD1 on 6 matching bases. The CDR3 has 15 amino acids. Germline values: CDR1 MNHEY, CDR2 SMNVEV (reference sequence). The germline V and J ends were trimmed by 4 bases and 1 base, with 13 bases remaining between them. This CDR3 reads CASSSAGEANTEAFF. DNA of the CDR3: TGTGCCAGCAGTTCCGCAGGGGAAGCGAACACTGAAGCTTTCTTT.

The chain joins TRBV10-3 to TRBJ2-7; possible D gene TRBD2, 6 bases. Trimming removed 5 bases at V and 0 bases at J, with 14 bases between. From germline, CDR1 is ENHRY and CDR2 SYGVKD. The CDR3 is made up of 15 amino acids. CDR3 sequence reads: CAISSSVTTSYEQYF. CDR3 DNA sequence: TGTGCCATCAGTTCTAGCGTCACCACCTCCTACGAGCAGTACTTC.

The chain joins TRBV11-2 to TRBJ1-5, with unresolved D. This CDR3 spans 15 amino acids. Trimming left V 3 bases short and J 0 bases short, with 9 bases between. The germline CDR1 and CDR2 sequences are SGHAT and FQNNGV. CDR3 DNA: TGTGCCAGCAGCTTCTCAGGAGATAGCAATCAGCCCCAGCATTTT. Residues: CASSFSGDSNQPQHF.

The chain recombines TRBV9 with TRBJ2-1; 8 positions match TRBD2. Germline trimming cut 5 bases from V and 2 bases from J; bases unmatched to any gene: 15. There are 18 residues in the CDR3. Germline lookup yields CDR1 SGDLS and CDR2 YYNGEE. The CDR3 DNA is TGTGCCAGCAGTCAAAGCGGGGGCCATCAAACAACCTACAATGAGCAGTTCTTC. Protein sequence: CASSQSGGHQTTYNEQFF.

V gene TRBV5-5 combines with J gene TRBJ2-1; D is tentatively TRBD1 or TRBD2 (5 bases each). CDR1 SGHKS and CDR2 YYEKEE come from the germline V gene (reference sequence). There are 15 residues in the CDR3. V was pared by 4 bases and J by 2 bases, with 13 bases between. The CDR3 protein is CASSPAGSAYNEQFF. CDR3 in DNA: TGTGCCAGCAGCCCGGCAGGGAGTGCCTACAATGAGCAGTTCTTC.

V gene TRBV29-1 combines with J gene TRBJ1-4; no definite D call. Germline V gene sequence: CDR1 SQVTM, CDR2 ANQGSEA. The CDR3 runs to 11 residues. The V gene lost 6 bases and the J gene lost 4 bases, with 6 bases spanning the gap. In DNA form, the CDR3 reads TGCAGCGTCCCGTATAATGAAAAACTGTTTTTT. This sequence encodes CSVPYNEKLFF. The whole variable domain, filled in from reference TRBV29-1 and TRBJ1-4, reads SAVISQKPSRDICQRGTSLTIQCQVDSQVTMMFWYRQQPGQSLTLIATANQGSEATYESGFVIDKFPISRPNLTFSTLTVSNMSPEDSSIYLCSVPYNEKLFFGSGTQLSVL.

The chain links TRBV9 to TRBJ1-6, with 11 bases fitting TRBD1. CDR1 and CDR2 from the germline V gene are SGDLS and YYNGEE. With 4 bases clipped from V and 10 bases from J, the junction kept 4 bases outside the gene matches. The length of the CDR3 is 14 residues. CDR3 sequence: CASSPGQGDSPLHF. CDR3 DNA: TGTGCCAGCAGCCCGGGACAGGGGGACTCACCCCTCCACTTT. Full variable domain (remainder filled in from reference TRBV9 and TRBJ1-6): DSGVTQTPKHLITATGQRVTLRCSPRSGDLSVYWYQQSLDQGLQFLIQYYNGEERAKGNILERFSAQQFPDLHSELNLSSLELGDSALYFCASSPGQGDSPLHFGNGTRLTVT.

CDR3 region: CASSSRVETQYF. The CDR3 nucleotides read TGTGCCAGCAGCTCCCGGGTGGAGACCCAGTACTTC. V gene TRBV11-2 combines with J gene TRBJ2-5; D not resolved. V was trimmed by 4 bases and J by 5 bases, leaving 8 bases between them. The CDR3 has 12 amino acids. In germline, CDR1 is SGHAT, CDR2 FQNNGV.

V and J are TRBV4-3 and TRBJ1-1; D remains unclear. The CDR3 consists of 13 residues. CDR1 and CDR2 from the germline V gene are LGHNA and YSLEER. Trimming stripped 2 bases from V and 1 base from J, with 5 bases between. CDR3 bases: TGCGCCAGCAGCCAACGACAGAACACTGAAGCTTTCTTT. It encodes CASSQRQNTEAFF.

The chain carries TRBV30 and TRBJ2-3; D might be TRBD2 (6 bases). Looked up from germline, CDR1 is GTSNPN and CDR2 is SVGIG (reference sequence). The CDR3 is 14 residues long. V lost 0 bases to trimming and J lost 2 bases, with 9 bases between them. CDR3 in DNA: TGTGCCTGGAGTGTCGGCGGGGTCACAGATACGCAGTATTTT. Translation: CAWSVGGVTDTQYF. The variable domain in full, completed from reference TRBV30 and TRBJ2-3, reads SQTIHQWPATLVQPVGSPLSLECTVEGTSNPNLYWYRQAAGRGLQLLFYSVGIGQISSEVPQNLSASRPQDRQFILSSKKLLLSDSGFYLCAWSVGGVTDTQYFGPGTRLTVL.

This clone has only one observation. The chain employs TRBV7-9 and TRBJ2-3; D could derive from TRBD1 or TRBD2 (5 bases each). Germline CDR1 reads SEHNR; CDR2 reads FQNEAQ (reference sequence). This CDR3 region has 12 residues. V lost 8 bases to trimming and J lost 4 bases, with 10 bases between them. The CDR3 DNA reads as TGTGCCAGCCTGGGGGAATCAGATACGCAGTATTTT. It yields the protein CASLGESDTQYF.

The chain uses TRBV7-2 and TRBJ2-7; 7 bases map to TRBD2. The CDR3 runs 13 residues. CDR1 is SGHTA, CDR2 FQGNSA, per germline. V lost 5 bases, J lost 12 bases, and 13 bases stayed unmatched. CDR3: CASSNRDYGLWYF. The CDR3 bases are TGTGCCAGCAGCAACCGGGACTACGGGTTATGGTACTTC.

The rearrangement links TRBV5-1 to TRBJ2-1; TRBD1 aligns across 9 bases. V was clipped by 4 bases and J by 8 bases; unmatched bases: 10. This CDR3 comprises 15 residues. Germline assignment: CDR1 SGHRS and CDR2 YFSETQ. As DNA, the CDR3 is TGCGCCAGCAGCCCCGGGACAGGGAATATGGATGAGCAGTTCTTC. Its protein product is CASSPGTGNMDEQFF.

This chain connects TRBV30 to TRBJ1-6; 8 nucleotides match TRBD1. The V and J ends lost 5 bases and 10 bases, in that order; junction bases with no gene match: 7. The CDR3 runs 13 residues. The germline V gene has CDR1 GTSNPN and CDR2 SVGIG (reference sequence). The chain's CDR3 is CAWQTGDASPLHF. Written as DNA, the CDR3 is TGTGCCTGGCAGACAGGGGACGCGTCACCCCTCCACTTT. The full variable domain, with the rest looked up from reference TRBV30 and TRBJ1-6, is SQTIHQWPATLVQPVGSPLSLECTVEGTSNPNLYWYRQAAGRGLQLLFYSVGIGQISSEVPQNLSASRPQDRQFILSSKKLLLSDSGFYLCAWQTGDASPLHFGNGTRLTVT.

The gene calls are TRBV11-2 and TRBJ2-7, with 8 bases fitting TRBD1. V lost 3 bases, J lost 6 bases, and 7 bases stayed unmatched. CDR3 size: 14 residues. Germline V gives CDR1 SGHAT, CDR2 FQNNGV. The CDR3 DNA reads TGTGCCAGCAGCTTCAGACAGGGGAGTTTCGAGCAGTACTTC. The encoded protein is CASSFRQGSFEQYF.

The chain carries TRBV5-1 and TRBJ2-6; no definite D call. This CDR3 spans 17 amino acids. V was clipped by 0 bases and J by 1 base, with 11 bases between them. Germline lookup yields CDR1 SGHRS and CDR2 YFSETQ. The CDR3 loop reads CASSLGGTLSGANVLTF. For the CDR3, the DNA is TGCGCCAGCAGCTTGGGGGGTACGCTATCTGGGGCCAACGTCCTGACTTTC.

The chain recombines TRBV6-6 with TRBJ2-1; maybe TRBD1 (5 bases). Between the trimmed V and J ends, which lost 2 bases and 2 bases, there was a span of 10 bases. Germline values: CDR1 MNHNY, CDR2 SVGAGI (reference sequence). This CDR3 has 15 residues. The CDR3 here is CASSYVQGAYNEQFF. DNA for the CDR3: TGTGCCAGCAGTTACGTCCAGGGTGCCTACAATGAGCAGTTCTTC.

Remarks on this clone: This specimen includes other DNA sequences encoding the same CDR3. V usage is TRBV10-3 and J usage is TRBJ1-2, with 8 bases identical to TRBD1. Germline lookup yields CDR1 ENHRY and CDR2 SYGVKD. This CDR3 contains 12 residues. The V and J ends lost 6 bases and 8 bases, in that order; junction bases with no gene match: 5. In nucleotides, the CDR3 is TGTGCCATCAGCGGACAGGGTGGGGGCTACACCTTC. It codes for CAISGQGGGYTF.

V usage is TRBV9 and J usage is TRBJ1-1; 8 nucleotides line up with TRBD1. CDR1 and CDR2 (germline): SGDLS, YYNGEE. The CDR3 extends over 15 amino acids. With 1 base clipped from V and 4 bases from J, the junction kept 6 bases outside the gene matches. DNA of the CDR3: TGTGCCAGCAGCGTATCCGGGACAGGTCTCACTGAAGCTTTCTTT. Amino acids: CASSVSGTGLTEAFF.

V and J are TRBV5-6 and TRBJ1-6, with 7 bases aligning to TRBD1. The CDR3 consists of 15 residues. Germline lookup yields CDR1 SGHDT and CDR2 YYEEEE. V trimming: 4 bases; J trimming: 8 bases; junction bases outside the gene matches: 9. The CDR3 nucleotides read TGTGCCAGCAGCGAAGGGAGGGGGCAATATTCACCCCTCCACTTT. It specifies CASSEGRGQYSPLHF.